These T cell receptor beta chains were read from a single sample in a study of CD8 T cells in Susac syndrome. In TCRdb, the immunoSEQ multiplex PCR reads were re-called with MiXCR into one record per CDR3 protein. In the table there are some 63,000 distinct CDR3 sequences, 94% of which are singletons. Sequenced sample: CD8+ T cells from PBMCs. These receptors came from a human donor with multiple sclerosis. CDR3s include the opening cysteine and the closing phenylalanine or tryptophan. Fields, in order: clone size, J gene, D gene, V gene, CDR3 length, CDR3 DNA, CDR3 protein. A D gene is named only where the DNA matches it firmly. Clone size appears in some rows only: once, few, many, or a class for an expanded clone.

size: once
J: TRBJ2-1
D: NA
V: TRBV11-2
length: 17
DNA: TGTGCCAGCAGACTCTACTTTAGCGGAGACCTTTACAATGAGCAGTTCTTC
CDR3: CASRLYFSGDLYNEQFF

size: NA
J: TRBJ2-5
D: NA
V: TRBV7-2
length: 17
DNA: TGTGCCAGCAGCTTAGCCTTGGGCGTAGTTTCCCCTGAGACCCAGTACTTC
CDR3: CASSLALGVVSPETQYF

size: NA
J: TRBJ1-2
D: NA
V: TRBV24-1
length: 14
DNA: TGTGCCACCAGTGATTTGCGGCAGAACTATGGCTACACCTTC
CDR3: CATSDLRQNYGYTF

size: NA
J: TRBJ2-3
D: TRBD2
V: TRBV20-1
length: 15
DNA: TGCAGTGCTACACTGGGACTAGCGGACACAGATACGCAGTATTTT
CDR3: CSATLGLADTDTQYF

size: once
J: TRBJ2-1
D: NA
V: TRBV25-1
length: 14
DNA: TGTGCCAGCAGCGTAGGACATCAATACAATGAGCAGTTCTTC
CDR3: CASSVGHQYNEQFF

size: NA
J: TRBJ1-2
D: NA
V: TRBV29-1
length: 14
DNA: TGCAGCGTTGAAGACTTTACAGGGTTCCATGGCTACACCTTC
CDR3: CSVEDFTGFHGYTF

size: NA
J: TRBJ2-1
D: TRBD2
V: TRBV3-1
length: 16
DNA: TGTGCCAGCAGCCAAGGCGATAGCGGGATCTACAATGAGCAGTTCTTC
CDR3: CASSQGDSGIYNEQFF

size: NA
J: TRBJ1-1
D: NA
V: TRBV15
length: 15
DNA: TGTGCCACCAGCAGAAAGGAGGCAGGGAACACTGAAGCTTTCTTT
CDR3: CATSRKEAGNTEAFF

size: NA
J: TRBJ2-3
D: NA
V: TRBV29-1
length: 13
DNA: TGCAGCGTTGACGGACAGACCCCAGATACGCAGTATTTT
CDR3: CSVDGQTPDTQYF

size: NA
J: TRBJ2-5
D: NA
V: TRBV3-1
length: 10
DNA: TGTGCCAGCAGCCCGTCCTGGAATGACTTC
CDR3: CASSPSWNDF

size: NA
J: TRBJ1-5
D: NA
V: TRBV4-1
length: 15
DNA: TGCGCCAGCAGCCAACTCTTAGGTAGCAATCAGCCCCAGCATTTT
CDR3: CASSQLLGSNQPQHF

size: NA
J: TRBJ2-1
D: NA
V: TRBV27
length: 17
DNA: TGTGCCAGCAGCCTACTCGACCTCCGGCGGGCGTACAATGAGCAGTTCTTC
CDR3: CASSLLDLRRAYNEQFF

size: once
J: TRBJ2-3
D: TRBD2
V: TRBV10-3
length: 14
DNA: TGTGCCATCAGTGAGCGGGACTACACAGATACGCAGTATTTT
CDR3: CAISERDYTDTQYF

size: NA
J: TRBJ2-7
D: NA
V: TRBV7-9
length: 13
DNA: TGTGCCAGCAGCCACCCCTTCTCCTACGAGCAGTACTTC
CDR3: CASSHPFSYEQYF

size: NA
J: TRBJ2-7
D: NA
V: TRBV2
length: 10
DNA: TGTGCCACCTCCGATTACGAGCAGTACTTC
CDR3: CATSDYEQYF